This TCR beta chain was profiled in a study of blood T cells in healthy people across ages. Study-level findings and limits: Getting older went along with TCR beta diversity per million T cells dropping roughly linearly.

This CDR3 comprises 15 residues. The V segment lost 6 bases and the J segment 5 bases; nucleotides outside the gene matches: 9. CDR1 is MNHEY and CDR2 is SMNVEV in the germline V gene (reference sequence). As for this clonotype: Its antigen is undetermined.

Primed by a sample-barcoded 5' primer and a J-beta primer mix, a second PCR proceeded for about 7 to 12 cycles. Using its own MiXCR run on the 5' RACE reads, TCRdb lists one record per CDR3 protein. This table holds about 760,000 distinct CDR3 sequences, about 61% found once. The source is a man aged 40-55 years in good health. Input material: blood. This rearrangement joins TRBV27 to TRBJ1-4; the match to TRBD1 covers 7 bases. CDR3 nucleotides: TGTGCCAGCAGCCCTGGGGACAGTGTAAATGAAAAACTGTTTTTT. Amino acid sequence: CASSPGDSVNEKLFF.